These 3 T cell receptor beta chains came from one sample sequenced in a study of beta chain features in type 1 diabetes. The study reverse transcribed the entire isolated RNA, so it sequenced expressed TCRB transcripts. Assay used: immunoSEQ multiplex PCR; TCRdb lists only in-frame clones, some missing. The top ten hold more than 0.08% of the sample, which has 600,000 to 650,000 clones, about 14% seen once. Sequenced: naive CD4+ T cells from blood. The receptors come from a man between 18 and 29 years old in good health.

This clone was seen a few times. CDR3 residues: CASSPSLPGLAYNEQFF. The CDR3 DNA follows: TGTGCCAGCAGCCCCTCGCTTCCGGGGCTGGCGTACAATGAGCAGTTCTTC. The rearrangement joins TRBV5-4 to TRBJ2-1; the D call may be TRBD1 or TRBD2 (5 bases each). V lost 4 bases and J 4 bases, leaving 21 bases between the germline ends. Germline assignment: CDR1 SGHNT and CDR2 YYREEE (reference sequence). The CDR3 loop spans 17 amino acids. Full variable domain (missing parts from reference TRBV5-4 and TRBJ2-1): ETGVTQSPTHLIKTRGQQVTLRCSSQSGHNTVSWYQQALGQGPQFIFQYYREEENGRGNFPPRFSGLQFPNYSSELNVNALELDDSALYLCASSPSLPGLAYNEQFFGPGTRLTVL.

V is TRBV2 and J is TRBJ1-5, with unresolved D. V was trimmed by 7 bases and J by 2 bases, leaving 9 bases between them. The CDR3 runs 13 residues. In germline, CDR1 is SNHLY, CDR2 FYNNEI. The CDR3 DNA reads TGTGCCAGCATGAGGGAAGGCAATCAGCCCCAGCATTTT. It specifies CASMREGNQPQHF.

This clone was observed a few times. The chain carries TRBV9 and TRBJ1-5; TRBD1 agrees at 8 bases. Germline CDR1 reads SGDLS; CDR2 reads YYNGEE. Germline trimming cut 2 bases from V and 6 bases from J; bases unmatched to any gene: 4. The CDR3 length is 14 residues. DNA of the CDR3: TGTGCCAGCAGCGTCGGACAGGGTCCTCAGCCCCAGCATTTT. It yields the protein CASSVGQGPQPQHF.